One sample yielded the 5 T cell receptor beta chains listed below, sequenced in a study of blood T cell repertoires in COVID-19. Libraries were prepared by immunoSEQ multiplex PCR; TCRdb keeps only in-frame clonotypes and omits some of them. Among 150,000 to 200,000 clones listed, over 75% were seen once. Sequenced material: peripheral blood. These receptors all stem from a man aged 55 to 70 with acute or convalescent COVID-19.

This sequence joins TRBV12-3 or TRBV12-4 and TRBJ2-2; TRBD2 might be the D (6 bases). The length of the CDR3 is 13 residues. The ends were cut back, 5 bases at V and 7 bases at J, with 11 bases in the middle. Here the CDR3 reads CASSTRLVGELFF. The DNA of the CDR3 is TGTGCCAGCAGTACCCGACTAGTCGGGGAGCTGTTTTTT.

The genes are TRBV28 and TRBJ1-3; D remains unclear. CDR1 is MDHEN and CDR2 is SYDVKM in the germline V gene. This CDR3 region has 14 residues. Trimming cost V 7 bases and J 3 bases, with 13 bases left between them. Written as DNA, the CDR3 is TGTGCCAGCACCCGGGAGGGCGGTGGAAACACCATATATTTT. As protein: CASTREGGGNTIYF.

The rearrangement joins TRBV4-1 to TRBJ2-3, with a possible D match to TRBD2 (6 bases). V lost 4 bases and J lost 1, with 12 bases in between. The CDR3 loop spans 15 amino acids. Germline V gene lookup returns CDR1 MGHRA and CDR2 YSYEKL. The chain's CDR3 is CASSLLAGRTDTQYF. CDR3 nucleotide sequence: TGCGCCAGCAGCCTTCTGGCGGGGCGCACAGATACGCAGTATTTT.

A few counts support this clone. The chain couples TRBV11-2 to TRBJ1-1, with D possibly matching TRBD1 (5 bases). Germline CDR1 is SGHAT and CDR2 is FQNNGV. V was cut by 5 bases and J by 5 bases, with 21 bases left in between. This CDR3 has 16 residues. The CDR3 DNA reads as TGTGCCAGCAGCCCCCGGGCGGGGCAGAAACTTACTGAAGCTTTCTTT. Amino acids: CASSPRAGQKLTEAFF.

The V call is TRBV6-5, the J call TRBJ2-5; 10 bases map to TRBD1. V was pared by 5 bases and J by 2 bases, with 2 bases of the junction left unmatched. Per the germline V gene, CDR1 is MNHEY and CDR2 is SVGAGI. The CDR3 runs to 14 residues. CDR3 region: CASSRQGAQETQYF. CDR3 DNA: TGTGCCAGCAGTCGACAGGGGGCACAAGAGACCCAGTACTTC.